This T cell receptor beta chain was recorded in a study of shared clonotypes between healthy human individuals. Whole-study context: Each donor's CD4 naive and CD4 memory cells filled three plates apiece, CD8 naive two, and CD8 memory one.

Using about 220 ng DNA, 32,000 or so T cell genomes, the sorted-subset replicate PCRs were run. TCRdb keeps only in-frame clones here, not all; method: immunoSEQ multiplex PCR. The sample consists of some 800,000 clones, 90% to 95% of them appearing once. The naive CD8 fraction comprised CD45RO-negative cells positively selected for CCR7 and excluded terminally differentiated effector memory CD45RA+ cells. V lost 3 bases, J lost 6 bases, and 6 bases lay in between. Germline CDR1 MDHEN, CDR2 SYDVKM. CDR3 length: 12 amino acids. Study outcomes and limitations: Generally, estimated richness proved larger in naive subsets than it did in memory subsets.

Comments on this clone: Antigen specificity is unknown.

This chain links TRBV28 with TRBJ2-1; D is unresolved. Sequenced sample: naive CD8+ T cells sorted from blood. This TCR derives from a man aged 25 to 40 in good health. The CDR3 region has the DNA TGTGCCAGCAGTTTCTCCAGCAATGAGCAGTTCTTC. It is translated as CASSFSSNEQFF.